This TCR beta chain comes out of a study of cytomegalovirus exposure and HLA in healthy donors. Study-wide background: The Caucasian-associated ancestry cluster contained approximately 81% of the approximately 390 genotyped donors. Study-level results: Using a false discovery rate of 0.05, a later analysis showed that some 16,000 TCR beta sequences were associated with HLA alleles. A later analysis revealed that TCR association rates differed between HLA loci, peaking at DRB1 and bottoming out at HLA-C. In presence/absence analyses, roughly uniform sequencing depth across donors was assumed.

With regard to this clone: Its antigen remains unidentified.

CDR3 length: 15 amino acids. PCR involved 60 Vbeta and 13 Jbeta primers. Only in-frame clones appear in the TCRdb table, and some are missing; sequencing was by immunoSEQ multiplex PCR. The sample contains 120,000 or so clones, 80% of which appear only once. The V and J genes are TRBV21-1 and TRBJ1-1; TRBD1, the table's D call, lacks a check against the DNA. TRBV21-1 is shown as a pseudogene. The receptor's source is a man between 25 and 39 years old in good health and CMV-seropositive. The specimen sequenced was PBMCs. Here the CDR3 reads CASQGQGFCHTEAFF. CDR3 bases: TGTGCCAGCCAAGGACAGGGTTTTTGTCACACTGAAGCTTTCTTT.